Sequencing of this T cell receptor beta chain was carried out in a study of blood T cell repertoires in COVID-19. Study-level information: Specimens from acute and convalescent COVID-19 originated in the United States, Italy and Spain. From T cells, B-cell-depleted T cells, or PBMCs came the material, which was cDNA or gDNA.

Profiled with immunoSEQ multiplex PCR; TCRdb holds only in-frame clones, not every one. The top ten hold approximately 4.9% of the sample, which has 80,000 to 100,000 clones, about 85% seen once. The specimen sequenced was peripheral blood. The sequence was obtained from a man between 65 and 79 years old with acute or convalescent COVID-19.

The CDR3 loop is CASSLDSYNEQFF. The DNA of the CDR3 is TGCGCCAGCAGCTTGGACAGTTACAATGAGCAGTTCTTC. The chain couples TRBV5-1 to TRBJ2-1; no firm D call. V lost 0 bases, J lost 4 bases, and 5 bases lay in between. CDR1 and CDR2 (germline): SGHRS, YFSETQ. CDR3 length equals 13 residues.